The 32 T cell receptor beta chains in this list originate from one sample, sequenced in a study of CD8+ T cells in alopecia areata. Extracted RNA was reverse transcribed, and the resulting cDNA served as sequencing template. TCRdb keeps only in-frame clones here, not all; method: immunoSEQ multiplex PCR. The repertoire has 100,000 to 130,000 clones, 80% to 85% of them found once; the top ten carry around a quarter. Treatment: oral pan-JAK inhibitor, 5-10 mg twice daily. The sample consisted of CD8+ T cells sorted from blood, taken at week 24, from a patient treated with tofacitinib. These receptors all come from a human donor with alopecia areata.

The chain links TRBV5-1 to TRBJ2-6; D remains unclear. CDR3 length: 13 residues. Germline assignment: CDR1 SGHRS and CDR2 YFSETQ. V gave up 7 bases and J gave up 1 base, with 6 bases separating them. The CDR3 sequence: CASGPSGANVLTF. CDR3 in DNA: TGCGCCAGCGGTCCTTCTGGGGCCAACGTCCTGACTTTC.

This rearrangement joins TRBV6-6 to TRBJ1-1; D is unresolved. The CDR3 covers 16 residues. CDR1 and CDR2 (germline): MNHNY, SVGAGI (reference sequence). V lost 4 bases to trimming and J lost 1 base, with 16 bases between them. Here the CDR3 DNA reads TGTGCCAGCAGTTCGCCTAGGACTCTAACGAACACTGAAGCTTTCTTT. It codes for CASSSPRTLTNTEAFF.

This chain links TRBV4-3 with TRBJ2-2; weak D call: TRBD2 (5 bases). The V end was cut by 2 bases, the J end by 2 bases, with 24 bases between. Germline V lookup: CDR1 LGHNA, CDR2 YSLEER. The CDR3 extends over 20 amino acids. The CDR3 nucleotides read TGCGCCAGCAGCCAAAGCCGGGTGAGGGCGGGCGCCGTAAACACCGGGGAGCTGTTTTTT. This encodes CASSQSRVRAGAVNTGELFF.

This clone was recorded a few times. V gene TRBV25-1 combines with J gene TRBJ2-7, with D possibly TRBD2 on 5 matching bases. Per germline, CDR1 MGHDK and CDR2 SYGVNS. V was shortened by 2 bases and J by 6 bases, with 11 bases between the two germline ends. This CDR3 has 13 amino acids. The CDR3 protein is CASSENGAGEQYF. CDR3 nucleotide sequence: TGTGCCAGCAGTGAAAATGGCGCGGGCGAGCAGTACTTC.

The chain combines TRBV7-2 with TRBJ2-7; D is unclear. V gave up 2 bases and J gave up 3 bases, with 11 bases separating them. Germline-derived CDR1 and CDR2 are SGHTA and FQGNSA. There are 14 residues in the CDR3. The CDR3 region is CASSLYASLYEQYF. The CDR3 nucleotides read TGTGCCAGCAGCTTATACGCTAGTCTCTACGAGCAGTACTTC.

The CDR3 coding sequence is TGTGCCAGCAGCCGCACCGGCCATTACGAGCAGTACTTC. It codes for CASSRTGHYEQYF. The chain couples TRBV27 to TRBJ2-7; D call uncertain. V was trimmed by 6 bases and J by 4 bases, leaving 13 bases between them. The germline gives CDR1 MNHEY, CDR2 SMNVEV (reference sequence). The CDR3 extends over 13 amino acids.

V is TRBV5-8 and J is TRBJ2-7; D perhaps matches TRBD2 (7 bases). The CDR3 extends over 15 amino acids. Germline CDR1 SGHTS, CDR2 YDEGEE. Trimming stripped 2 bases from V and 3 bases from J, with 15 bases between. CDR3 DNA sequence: TGTGCCAGCAGCTTAGGGGCGGGGGCCGGCTACGAGCAGTACTTC. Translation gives CASSLGAGAGYEQYF. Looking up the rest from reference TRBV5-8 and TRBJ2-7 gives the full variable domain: EAGVTQSPTHLIKTRGQQATLRCSPISGHTSVYWYQQALGLGLQFLLWYDEGEERNRGNFPPRFSGRQFPNYSSELNVNALELEDSALYLCASSLGAGAGYEQYFGPGTRLTVT.

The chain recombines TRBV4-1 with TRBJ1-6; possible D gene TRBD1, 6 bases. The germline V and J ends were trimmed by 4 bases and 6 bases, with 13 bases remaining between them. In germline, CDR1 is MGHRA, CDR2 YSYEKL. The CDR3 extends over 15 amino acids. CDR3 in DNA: TGCGCCAGCAGCCTGACCGGGACACTTAATTCACCCCTCCACTTT. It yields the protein CASSLTGTLNSPLHF.

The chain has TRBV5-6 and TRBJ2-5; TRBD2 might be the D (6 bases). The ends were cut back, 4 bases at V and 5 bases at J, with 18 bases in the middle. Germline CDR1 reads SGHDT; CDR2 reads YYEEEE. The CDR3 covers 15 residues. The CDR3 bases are TGTGCCAGCAGCCCGTGGGAGGTACTCCAGGAGACCCAGTACTTC. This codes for CASSPWEVLQETQYF. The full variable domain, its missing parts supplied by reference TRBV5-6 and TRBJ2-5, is DAGVTQSPTHLIKTRGQQVTLRCSPKSGHDTVSWYQQALGQGPQFIFQYYEEEERQRGNFPDRFSGHQFPNYSSELNVNALLLGDSALYLCASSPWEVLQETQYFGPGTRLLVL.

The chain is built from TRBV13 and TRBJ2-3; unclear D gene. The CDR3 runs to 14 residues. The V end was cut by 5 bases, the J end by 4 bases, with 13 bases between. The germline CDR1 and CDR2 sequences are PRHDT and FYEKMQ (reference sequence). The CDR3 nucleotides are TGTGCCAGCAGCGTAACTTACCGATCAGATACGCAGTATTTT. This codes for CASSVTYRSDTQYF. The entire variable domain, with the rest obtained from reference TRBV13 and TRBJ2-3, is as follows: AAGVIQSPRHLIKEKRETATLKCYPIPRHDTVYWYQQGPGQDPQFLISFYEKMQSDKGSIPDRFSAQQFSDYHSELNMSSLELGDSALYFCASSVTYRSDTQYFGPGTRLTVL.

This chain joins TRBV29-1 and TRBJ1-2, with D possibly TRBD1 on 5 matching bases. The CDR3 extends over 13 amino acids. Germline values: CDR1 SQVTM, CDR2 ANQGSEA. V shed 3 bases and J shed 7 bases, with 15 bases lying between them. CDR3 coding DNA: TGCAGCGTTGACCAGGGTGGGACTGTTGGCTACACCTTC. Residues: CSVDQGGTVGYTF. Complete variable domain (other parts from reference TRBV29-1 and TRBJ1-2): SAVISQKPSRDICQRGTSLTIQCQVDSQVTMMFWYRQQPGQSLTLIATANQGSEATYESGFVIDKFPISRPNLTFSTLTVSNMSPEDSSIYLCSVDQGGTVGYTFGSGTRLTVV.

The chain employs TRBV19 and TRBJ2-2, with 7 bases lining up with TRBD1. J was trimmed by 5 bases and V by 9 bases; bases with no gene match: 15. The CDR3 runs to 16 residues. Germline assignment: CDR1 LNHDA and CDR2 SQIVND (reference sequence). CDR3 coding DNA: TGTGCCAGCATCACCTCAGGGGGATGGGGAACCGGGGAGCTGTTTTTT. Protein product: CASITSGGWGTGELFF.

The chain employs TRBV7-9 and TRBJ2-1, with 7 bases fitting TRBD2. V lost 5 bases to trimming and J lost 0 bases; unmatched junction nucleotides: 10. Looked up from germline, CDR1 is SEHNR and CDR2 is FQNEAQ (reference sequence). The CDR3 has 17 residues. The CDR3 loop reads CASSDKLARSSYNEQFF. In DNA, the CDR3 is TGTGCCAGCAGCGACAAACTAGCGAGGAGCTCCTACAATGAGCAGTTCTTC.

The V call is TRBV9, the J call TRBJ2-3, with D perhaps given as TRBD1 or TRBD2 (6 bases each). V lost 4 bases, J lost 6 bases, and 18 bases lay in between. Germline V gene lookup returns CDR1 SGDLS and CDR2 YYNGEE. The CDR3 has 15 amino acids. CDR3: CASSPVEGGLDTQYF. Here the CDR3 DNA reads TGTGCCAGCAGCCCCGTAGAGGGGGGCCTGGATACGCAGTATTTT.

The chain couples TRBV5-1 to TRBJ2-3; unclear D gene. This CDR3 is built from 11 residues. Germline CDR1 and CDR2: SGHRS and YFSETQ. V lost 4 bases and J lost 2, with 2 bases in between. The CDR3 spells CASSITDTQYF. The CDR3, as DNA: TGCGCCAGCAGCATCACAGATACGCAGTATTTT.

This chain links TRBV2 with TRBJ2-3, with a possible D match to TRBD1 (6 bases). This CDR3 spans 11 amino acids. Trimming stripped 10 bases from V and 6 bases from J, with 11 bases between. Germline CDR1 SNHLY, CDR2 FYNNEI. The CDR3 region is CATLDSDTQYF. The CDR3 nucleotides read TGTGCCACCCTGGACAGCGATACGCAGTATTTT.

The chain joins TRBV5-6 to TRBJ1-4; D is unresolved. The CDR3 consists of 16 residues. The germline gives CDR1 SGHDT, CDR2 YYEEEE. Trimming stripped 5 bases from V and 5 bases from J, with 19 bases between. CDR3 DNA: TGTGCCAGCAGATTTAATAGGGCGCCAAAAAATGAAAAACTGTTTTTT. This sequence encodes CASRFNRAPKNEKLFF.

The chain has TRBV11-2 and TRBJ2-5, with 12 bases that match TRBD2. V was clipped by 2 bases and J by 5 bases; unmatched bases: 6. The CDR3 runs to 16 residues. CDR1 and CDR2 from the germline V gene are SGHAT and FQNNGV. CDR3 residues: CASSLTLAGGGETQYF. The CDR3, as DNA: TGTGCCAGCAGCTTAACACTAGCGGGGGGCGGGGAGACCCAGTACTTC. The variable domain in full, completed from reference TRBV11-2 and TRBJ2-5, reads EAGVAQSPRYKIIEKRQSVAFWCNPISGHATLYWYQQILGQGPKLLIQFQNNGVVDDSQLPKDRFSAERLKGVDSTLKIQPAKLEDSAVYLCASSLTLAGGGETQYFGPGTRLLVL.

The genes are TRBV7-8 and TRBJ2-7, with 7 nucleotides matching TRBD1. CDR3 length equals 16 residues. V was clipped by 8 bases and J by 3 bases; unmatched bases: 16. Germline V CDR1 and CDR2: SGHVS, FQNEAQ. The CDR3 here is CASSGPRDSENYEQYF. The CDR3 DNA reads TGTGCCAGCTCAGGTCCCAGGGACAGTGAAAACTACGAGCAGTACTTC.

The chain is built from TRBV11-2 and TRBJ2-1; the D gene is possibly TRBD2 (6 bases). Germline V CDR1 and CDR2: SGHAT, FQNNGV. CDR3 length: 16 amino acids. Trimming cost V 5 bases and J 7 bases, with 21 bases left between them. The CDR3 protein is CASSPRVWTTWNEQFF. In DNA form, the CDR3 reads TGTGCCAGCAGCCCCCGGGTGTGGACTACGTGGAATGAGCAGTTCTTC.

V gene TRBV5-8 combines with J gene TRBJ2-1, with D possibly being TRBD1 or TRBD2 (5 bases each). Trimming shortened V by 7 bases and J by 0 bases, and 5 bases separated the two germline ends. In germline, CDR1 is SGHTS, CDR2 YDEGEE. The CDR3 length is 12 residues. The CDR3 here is CASGGSYNEQFF. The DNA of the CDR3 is TGTGCCAGCGGGGGCTCCTACAATGAGCAGTTCTTC.

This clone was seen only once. This CDR3 is CASSLLGQGNYGYTF. The CDR3 DNA follows: TGTGCCAGCAGTTTGCTGGGACAGGGTAACTATGGCTACACCTTC. V usage is TRBV27 and J usage is TRBJ1-2; 9 bases match TRBD1. The CDR3 length is 15 residues. CDR1 is MNHEY, CDR2 SMNVEV, per germline (reference sequence). V was clipped by 3 bases and J by 1 base; unmatched bases: 3.

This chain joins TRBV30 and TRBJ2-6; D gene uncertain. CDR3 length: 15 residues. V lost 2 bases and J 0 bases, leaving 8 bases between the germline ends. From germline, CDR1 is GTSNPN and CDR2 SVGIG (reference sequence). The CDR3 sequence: CAWSPRISGANVLTF. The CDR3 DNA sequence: TGTGCCTGGAGTCCCAGGATCTCTGGGGCCAACGTCCTGACTTTC.

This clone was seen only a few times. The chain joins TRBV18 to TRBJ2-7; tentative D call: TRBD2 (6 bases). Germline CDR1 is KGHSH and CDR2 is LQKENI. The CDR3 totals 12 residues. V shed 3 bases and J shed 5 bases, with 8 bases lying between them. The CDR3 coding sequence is TGTGCCAGCTCACCGGAGGGGCACGAGCAGTACTTC. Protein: CASSPEGHEQYF. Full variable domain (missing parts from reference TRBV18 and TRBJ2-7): NAGVMQNPRHLVRRRGQEARLRCSPMKGHSHVYWYRQLPEEGLKFMVYLQKENIIDESGMPKERFSAEFPKEGPSILRIQQVVRGDSAAYFCASSPEGHEQYFGPGTRLTVT.

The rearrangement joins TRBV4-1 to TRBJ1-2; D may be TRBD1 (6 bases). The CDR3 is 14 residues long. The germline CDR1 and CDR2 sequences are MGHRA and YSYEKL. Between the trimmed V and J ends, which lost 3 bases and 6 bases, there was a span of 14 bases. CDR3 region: CASSHPGADDGYTF. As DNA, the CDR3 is TGCGCCAGCAGCCACCCGGGGGCGGATGATGGCTACACCTTC.

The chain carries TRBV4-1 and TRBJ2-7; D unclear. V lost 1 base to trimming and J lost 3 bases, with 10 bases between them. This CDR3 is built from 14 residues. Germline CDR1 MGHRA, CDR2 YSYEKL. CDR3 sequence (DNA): TGCGCCAGCAGCCAAGTGGCAGAAGACTACGAGCAGTACTTC. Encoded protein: CASSQVAEDYEQYF.

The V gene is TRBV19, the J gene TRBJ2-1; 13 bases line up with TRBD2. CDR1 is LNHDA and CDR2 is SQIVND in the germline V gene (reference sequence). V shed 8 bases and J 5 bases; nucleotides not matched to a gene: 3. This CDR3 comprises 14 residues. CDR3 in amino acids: CASRLAGGHNEQFF. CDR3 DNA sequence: TGTGCCAGTCGACTAGCGGGGGGTCACAATGAGCAGTTCTTC.

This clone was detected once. CDR3 in DNA: TGTGCCAGCAAGGGGCGTCAGGGGGCCAGTAATGAGCAGTTCTTC. Protein: CASKGRQGASNEQFF. The chain is built from TRBV5-4 and TRBJ2-1; 8 nucleotides line up with TRBD1. The CDR3 runs 15 residues. Germline V gene lookup returns CDR1 SGHNT and CDR2 YYREEE (reference sequence). V lost 6 bases, J lost 7 bases, and 12 bases stayed unmatched. The full variable domain, completed using reference TRBV5-4 and TRBJ2-1, is ETGVTQSPTHLIKTRGQQVTLRCSSQSGHNTVSWYQQALGQGPQFIFQYYREEENGRGNFPPRFSGLQFPNYSSELNVNALELDDSALYLCASKGRQGASNEQFFGPGTRLTVL.

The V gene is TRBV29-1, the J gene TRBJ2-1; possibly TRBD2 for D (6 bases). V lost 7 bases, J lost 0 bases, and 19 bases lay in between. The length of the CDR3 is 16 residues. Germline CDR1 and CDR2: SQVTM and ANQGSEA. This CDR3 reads CSAMGLAESSYNEQFF. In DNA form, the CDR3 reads TGCAGCGCAATGGGACTGGCTGAGAGCTCCTACAATGAGCAGTTCTTC.

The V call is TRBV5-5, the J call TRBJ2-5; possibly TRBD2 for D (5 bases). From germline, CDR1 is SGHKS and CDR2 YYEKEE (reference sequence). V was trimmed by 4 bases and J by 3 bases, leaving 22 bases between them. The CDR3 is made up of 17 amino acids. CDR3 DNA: TGTGCCAGCAGCCTCTCGAGAGGGATCTGGTCTGAAGAGACCCAGTACTTC. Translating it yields CASSLSRGIWSEETQYF.

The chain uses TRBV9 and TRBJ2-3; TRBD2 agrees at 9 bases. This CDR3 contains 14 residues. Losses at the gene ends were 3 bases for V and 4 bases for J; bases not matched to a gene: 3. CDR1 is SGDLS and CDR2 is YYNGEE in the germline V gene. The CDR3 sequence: CASSGGGVPDTQYF. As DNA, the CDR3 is TGTGCCAGCAGCGGCGGGGGGGTTCCAGATACGCAGTATTTT. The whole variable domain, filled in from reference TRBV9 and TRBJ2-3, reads DSGVTQTPKHLITATGQRVTLRCSPRSGDLSVYWYQQSLDQGLQFLIQYYNGEERAKGNILERFSAQQFPDLHSELNLSSLELGDSALYFCASSGGGVPDTQYFGPGTRLTVL.

This CDR3 reads CASSPRRDRGNTGELFF. CDR3 nucleotide sequence: TGTGCCAGCAGCCCGCGGCGGGACAGGGGGAACACCGGGGAGCTGTTTTTT. The chain employs TRBV7-2 and TRBJ2-2; 10 bases align to TRBD1. CDR3 length equals 17 residues. The junction had 7 bases not matched to a gene; V was cut back by 5 bases and J by 1 base. Germline CDR1 reads SGHTA; CDR2 reads FQGNSA.